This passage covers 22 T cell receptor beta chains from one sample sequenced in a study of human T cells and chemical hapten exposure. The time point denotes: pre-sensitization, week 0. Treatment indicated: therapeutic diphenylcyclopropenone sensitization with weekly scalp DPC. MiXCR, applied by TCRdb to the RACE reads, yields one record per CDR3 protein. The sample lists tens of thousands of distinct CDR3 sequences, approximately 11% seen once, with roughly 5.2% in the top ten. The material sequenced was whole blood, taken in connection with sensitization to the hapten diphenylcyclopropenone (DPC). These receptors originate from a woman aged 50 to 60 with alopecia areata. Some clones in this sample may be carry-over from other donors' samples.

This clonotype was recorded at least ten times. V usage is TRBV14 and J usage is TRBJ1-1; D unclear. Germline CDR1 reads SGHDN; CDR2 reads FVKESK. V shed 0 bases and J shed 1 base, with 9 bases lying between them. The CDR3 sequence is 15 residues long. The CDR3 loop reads CASSQDQRGNTEAFF. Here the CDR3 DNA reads TGTGCCAGCAGCCAAGATCAGAGAGGGAACACTGAAGCTTTCTTT.

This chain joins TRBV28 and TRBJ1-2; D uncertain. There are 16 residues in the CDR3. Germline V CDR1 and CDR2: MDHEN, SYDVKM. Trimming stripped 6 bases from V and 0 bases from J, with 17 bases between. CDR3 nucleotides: TGTGCCAGCAGCTCACCCGGAGGCCAAGCTAACTATGGCTACACCTTC. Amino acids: CASSSPGGQANYGYTF.

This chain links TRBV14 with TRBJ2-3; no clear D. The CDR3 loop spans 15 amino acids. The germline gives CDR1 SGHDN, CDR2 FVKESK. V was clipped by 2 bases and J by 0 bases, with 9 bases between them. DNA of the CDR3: TGTGCCAGCAGCCAACAGGTATTAAGCACAGATACGCAGTATTTT. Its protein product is CASSQQVLSTDTQYF.

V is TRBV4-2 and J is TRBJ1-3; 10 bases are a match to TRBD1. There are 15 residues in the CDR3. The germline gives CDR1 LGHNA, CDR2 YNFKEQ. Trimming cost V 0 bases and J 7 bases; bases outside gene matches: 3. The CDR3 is CASSQETGGANTIYF. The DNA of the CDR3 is TGTGCCAGCAGCCAAGAGACAGGGGGCGCGAACACCATATATTTT.

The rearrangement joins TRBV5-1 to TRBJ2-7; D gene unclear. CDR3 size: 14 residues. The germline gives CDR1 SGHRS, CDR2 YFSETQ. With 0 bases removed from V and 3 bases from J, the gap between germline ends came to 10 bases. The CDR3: CASSLAVDGYEQYF. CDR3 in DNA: TGCGCCAGCAGCTTGGCCGTCGACGGCTACGAGCAGTACTTC.

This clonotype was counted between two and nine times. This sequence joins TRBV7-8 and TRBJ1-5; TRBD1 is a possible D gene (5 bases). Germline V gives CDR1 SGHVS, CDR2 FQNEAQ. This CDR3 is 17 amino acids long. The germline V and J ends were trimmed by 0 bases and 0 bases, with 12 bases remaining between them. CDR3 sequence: CASSLAGAGYSNQPQHF. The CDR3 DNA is TGTGCCAGCAGCTTAGCCGGGGCAGGGTATAGCAATCAGCCCCAGCATTTT. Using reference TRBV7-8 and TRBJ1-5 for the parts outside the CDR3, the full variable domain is GAGVSQSPRYKVAKRGQDVALRCDPISGHVSLFWYQQALGQGPEFLTYFQNEAQLDKSGLPSDRFFAERPEGSVSTLKIQRTQQEDSAVYLCASSLAGAGYSNQPQHFGDGTRLSIL.

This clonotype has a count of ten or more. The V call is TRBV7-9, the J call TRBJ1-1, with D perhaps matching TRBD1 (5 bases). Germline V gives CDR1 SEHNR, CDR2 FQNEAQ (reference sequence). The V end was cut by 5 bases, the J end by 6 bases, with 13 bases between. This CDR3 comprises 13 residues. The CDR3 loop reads CASSHGGAAEAFF. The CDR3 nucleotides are TGTGCCAGCAGCCATGGGGGTGCTGCTGAAGCTTTCTTT.

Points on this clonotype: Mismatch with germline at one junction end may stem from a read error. CDR3 sequence (DNA): TGTGCCGGCAGTGACAGGGGGGCAACTAATGAAAAACTGTTTTTT. Translated, it gives CAGSDRGATNEKLFF. The J gene is TRBJ1-4, the V gene TRBV12-3 or TRBV12-4; 9 bases align to TRBD1. CDR3 size: 15 residues.

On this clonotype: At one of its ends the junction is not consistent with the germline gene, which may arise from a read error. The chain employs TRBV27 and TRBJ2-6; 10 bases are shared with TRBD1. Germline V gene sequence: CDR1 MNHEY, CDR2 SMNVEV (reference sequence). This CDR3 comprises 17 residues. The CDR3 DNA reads TGTGCCAGCAGTCCGGACAGGGGGTCCTCTGGGGCCAACGTCCCGACTTTC. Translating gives CASSPDRGSSGANVPTF. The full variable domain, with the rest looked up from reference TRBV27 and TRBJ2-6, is EAQVTQNPRYLITVTGKKLTVTCSQNMNHEYMSWYRQDPGLGLRQIYYSMNVEVTDKGDVPEGYKVSRKEKRNFPLILESPSPNQTSLYFCASSPDRGSSGANVPTFGAGSRLTVL.

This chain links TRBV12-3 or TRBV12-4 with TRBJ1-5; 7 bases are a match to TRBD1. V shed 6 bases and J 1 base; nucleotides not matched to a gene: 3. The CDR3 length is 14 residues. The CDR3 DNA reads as TGTGCCAGCAGCCGGGACAGCAGCAATCAGCCCCAGCATTTT. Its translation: CASSRDSSNQPQHF.

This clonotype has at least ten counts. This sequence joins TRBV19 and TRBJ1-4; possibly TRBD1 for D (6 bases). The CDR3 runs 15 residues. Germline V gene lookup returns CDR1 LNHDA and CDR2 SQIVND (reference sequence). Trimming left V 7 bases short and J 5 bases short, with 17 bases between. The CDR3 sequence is CASTVLSGTNEKLFF. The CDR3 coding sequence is TGTGCCAGTACCGTACTTTCCGGGACAAATGAAAAACTGTTTTTT.

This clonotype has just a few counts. CDR3: CASSPLGTPSQETQYF. The CDR3 DNA sequence: TGTGCCAGCTCACCACTCGGGACCCCCTCTCAAGAGACCCAGTACTTC. This sequence joins TRBV18 and TRBJ2-5; either TRBD1 or TRBD2 may fit D (5 bases each). Trimming left V 1 base short and J 2 bases short, with 14 bases between. CDR3 length equals 16 residues. Germline values: CDR1 KGHSH, CDR2 LQKENI.

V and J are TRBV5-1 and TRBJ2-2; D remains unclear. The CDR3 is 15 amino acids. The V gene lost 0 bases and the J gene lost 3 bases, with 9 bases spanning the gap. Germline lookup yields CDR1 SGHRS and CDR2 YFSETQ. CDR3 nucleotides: TGCGCCAGCAGCTTGGCGCAGTGGGACACCGGGGAGCTGTTTTTT. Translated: CASSLAQWDTGELFF.

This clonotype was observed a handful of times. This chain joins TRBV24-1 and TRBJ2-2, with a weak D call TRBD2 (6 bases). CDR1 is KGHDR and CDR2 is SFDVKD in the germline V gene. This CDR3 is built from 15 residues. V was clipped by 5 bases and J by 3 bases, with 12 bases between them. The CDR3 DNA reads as TGTGCCACCAGTGTGGGGCGCGGGGACACCGGGGAGCTGTTTTTT. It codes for CATSVGRGDTGELFF.

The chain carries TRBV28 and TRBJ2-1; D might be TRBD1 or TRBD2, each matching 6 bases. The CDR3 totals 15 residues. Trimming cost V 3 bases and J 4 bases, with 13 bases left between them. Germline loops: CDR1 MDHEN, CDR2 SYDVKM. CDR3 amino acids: CASSLGGGEYNEQFF. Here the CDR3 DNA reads TGTGCCAGCAGTTTGGGGGGCGGAGAATACAATGAGCAGTTCTTC.

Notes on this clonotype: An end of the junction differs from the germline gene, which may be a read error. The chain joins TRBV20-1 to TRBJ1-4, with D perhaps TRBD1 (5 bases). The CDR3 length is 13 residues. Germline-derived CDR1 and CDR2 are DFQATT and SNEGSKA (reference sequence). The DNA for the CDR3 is TGCAGTGCTCCCGACAGACGGGCCGCGGGAACTGTTTTT. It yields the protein CSAPDRRAAGTVF.

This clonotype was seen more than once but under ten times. This chain's CDR3 is CASSKRSRGLPGLAGSSSYNEQFF. The DNA of the CDR3 is TGTGCCAGCAGCAAACGGTCGCGGGGACTGCCGGGACTAGCGGGATCGAGCTCCTACAATGAGCAGTTCTTC. This sequence joins TRBV21-1 and TRBJ2-1; the table calls TRBD2, which could not be checked here. TRBV21-1 is deemed a pseudogene. This CDR3 has 24 residues.

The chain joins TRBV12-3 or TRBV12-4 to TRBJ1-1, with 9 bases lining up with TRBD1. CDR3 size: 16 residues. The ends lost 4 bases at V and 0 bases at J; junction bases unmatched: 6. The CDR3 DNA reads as TGTGCCAGCAGTTCCCGGGACAGGGACCTGAACACTGAAGCTTTCTTT. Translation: CASSSRDRDLNTEAFF.

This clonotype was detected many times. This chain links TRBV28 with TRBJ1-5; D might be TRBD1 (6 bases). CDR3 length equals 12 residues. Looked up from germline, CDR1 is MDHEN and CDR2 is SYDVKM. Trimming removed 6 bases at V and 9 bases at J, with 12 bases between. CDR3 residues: CASRTLTGPQHF. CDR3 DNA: TGTGCCAGCAGAACACTGACAGGGCCCCAGCATTTT.

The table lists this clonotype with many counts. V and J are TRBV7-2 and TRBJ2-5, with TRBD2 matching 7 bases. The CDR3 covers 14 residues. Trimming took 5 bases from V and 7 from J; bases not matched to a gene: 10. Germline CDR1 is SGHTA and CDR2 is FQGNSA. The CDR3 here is CASSPLGRAGTQYF. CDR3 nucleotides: TGTGCCAGCAGCCCCCTGGGGAGGGCCGGGACCCAGTACTTC.

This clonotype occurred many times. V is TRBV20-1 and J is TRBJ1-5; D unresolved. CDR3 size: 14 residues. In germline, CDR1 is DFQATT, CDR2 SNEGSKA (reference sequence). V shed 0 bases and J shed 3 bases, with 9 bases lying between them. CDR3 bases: TGCAGTGCTAGAGACCCAAATCTCAATCAGCCCCAGCATTTT. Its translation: CSARDPNLNQPQHF.

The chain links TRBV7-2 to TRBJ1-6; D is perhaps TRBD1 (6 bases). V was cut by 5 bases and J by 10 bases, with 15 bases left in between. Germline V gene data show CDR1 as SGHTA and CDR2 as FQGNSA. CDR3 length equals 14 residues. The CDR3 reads CASSPDRLRSPLHF. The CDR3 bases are TGTGCCAGCAGCCCTGACAGGTTACGATCACCCCTCCACTTT.